This entry features one T cell receptor beta chain sequence. This sample stems from a study of blood T cell repertoires in COVID-19. The table came from immunoSEQ multiplex PCR; TCRdb's copy has only in-frame clones and leaves some out. The table has about 76,000 clones, about four fifths seen once. V shed 2 bases and J shed 3 bases, with 12 bases lying between them. The CDR3 consists of 14 residues. Germline CDR1 is SGDLS and CDR2 is YYNGEE. The TCR originated in a man aged 65-85 years with acute or convalescent COVID-19. The sample was peripheral blood. This chain links TRBV9 with TRBJ2-7; D perhaps matches TRBD1 (5 bases). CDR3 amino acids: CASSVDGRGYEQYF. Here the CDR3 DNA reads TGTGCCAGCAGCGTGGACGGTAGGGGCTACGAGCAGTACTTC. Drawing the rest from reference TRBV9 and TRBJ2-7, the complete variable domain is DSGVTQTPKHLITATGQRVTLRCSPRSGDLSVYWYQQSLDQGLQFLIQYYNGEERAKGNILERFSAQQFPDLHSELNLSSLELGDSALYFCASSVDGRGYEQYFGPGTRLTVT.